This entry describes one T cell receptor (beta chain). Trimming took off 5 bases at V and 1 base at J, with 11 bases between the two ends. The germline CDR1 and CDR2 sequences are SGHNT and YENEEA. CDR3 length: 14 amino acids. The data derive from a study of PD-L1 blockade in urothelial cancer. Generated by immunoSEQ multiplex PCR, the TCRdb table keeps only in-frame clones and is missing some. The sample carries about 51,000 clones, 86% recorded once. The source of this sequence is a man aged 55 to 70 with urothelial cancer. This rearrangement joins TRBV11-3 to TRBJ1-1; no clear D. This material consisted of PBMCs, taken around atezolizumab (anti-PD-L1) treatment. The CDR3 sequence is CASSRGGSNTEAFF. The CDR3 region has the DNA TGTGCCAGCAGCCGGGGTGGGTCGAACACTGAAGCTTTCTTT.